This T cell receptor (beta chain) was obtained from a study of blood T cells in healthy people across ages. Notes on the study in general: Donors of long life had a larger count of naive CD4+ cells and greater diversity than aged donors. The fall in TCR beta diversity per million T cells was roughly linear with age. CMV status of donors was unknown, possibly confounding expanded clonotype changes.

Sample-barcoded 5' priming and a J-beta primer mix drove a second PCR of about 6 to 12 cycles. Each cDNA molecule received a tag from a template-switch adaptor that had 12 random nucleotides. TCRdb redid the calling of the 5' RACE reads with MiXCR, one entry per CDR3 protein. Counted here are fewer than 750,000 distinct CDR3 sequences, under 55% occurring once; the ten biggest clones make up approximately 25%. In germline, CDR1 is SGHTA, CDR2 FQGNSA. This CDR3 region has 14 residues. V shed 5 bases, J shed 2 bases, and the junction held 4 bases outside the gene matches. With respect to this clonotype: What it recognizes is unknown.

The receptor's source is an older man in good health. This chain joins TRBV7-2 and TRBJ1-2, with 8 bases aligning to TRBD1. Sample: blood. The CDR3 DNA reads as TGTGCCAGCAGCAGACAGGGGCAGAACTATGGCTACACCTTC. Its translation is CASSRQGQNYGYTF.